This T cell receptor (beta chain) appears in the sequencing data of a study of cytotoxic CD8 clonotypes in ibrutinib-treated CLL. Findings of the study overall: Among the clonotypes, public ones were uncommon and contracted or held stable on treatment. Researchers report that baseline clonality outpaced age-matched healthy donors and tracked circulating CD8+ T-cell counts.

The germline V gene encodes CDR1 GTSNPN and CDR2 SVGIG (reference sequence). The CDR3 has 12 residues if both end residues are counted. Only in-frame clones appear in the TCRdb table, and some are missing; sequencing was by immunoSEQ multiplex PCR. The sample holds 30,000 to 50,000 clones; about 65% are singletons and the top ten take about 7.4%. Points on this clone: Its specificity is unknown. The CDR3 ends on some other residue instead of the conserved phenylalanine or tryptophan, so this is likely a read error. The limits of the CDR3 on the DNA are not certain, so only TCRdb's listed CDR3 is given.

Material: PBMCs, obtained at disease progression, from a patient treated with ibrutinib. The chain joins TRBV30 to TRBJ1-1; the table gives TRBD1 as D, unverified against the DNA. This TCR was recovered from a human donor with chronic lymphocytic leukemia. The CDR3 spells CAWSVSRGAFRL.